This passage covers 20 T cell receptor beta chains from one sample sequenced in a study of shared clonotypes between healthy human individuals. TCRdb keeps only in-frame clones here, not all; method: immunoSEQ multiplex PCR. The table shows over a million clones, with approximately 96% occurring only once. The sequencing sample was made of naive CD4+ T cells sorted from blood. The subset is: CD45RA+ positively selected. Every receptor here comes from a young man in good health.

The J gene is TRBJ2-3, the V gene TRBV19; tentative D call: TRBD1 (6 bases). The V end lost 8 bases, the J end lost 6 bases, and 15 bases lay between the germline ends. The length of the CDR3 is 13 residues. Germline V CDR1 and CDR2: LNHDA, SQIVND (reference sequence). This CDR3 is CASRLADRDTQYF. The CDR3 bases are TGTGCCAGTCGGTTGGCAGACAGGGATACGCAGTATTTT.

The CDR3 region has the DNA TGTGCCACCATGGACAGTTTCTACGAGCAGTACTTC. The encoded protein is CATMDSFYEQYF. The chain recombines TRBV6-5 with TRBJ2-7, with a possible D match to TRBD1 (6 bases). CDR3 size: 12 residues. Germline V gives CDR1 MNHEY, CDR2 SVGAGI. V lost 10 bases, J lost 3 bases, and 13 bases lay in between.

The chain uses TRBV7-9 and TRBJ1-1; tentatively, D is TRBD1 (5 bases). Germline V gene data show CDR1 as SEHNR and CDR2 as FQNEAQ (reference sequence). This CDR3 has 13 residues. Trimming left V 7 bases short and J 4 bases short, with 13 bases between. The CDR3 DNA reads TGTGCCAGCAAGGCCCAGGGCGGCACTGAAGCTTTCTTT. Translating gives CASKAQGGTEAFF.

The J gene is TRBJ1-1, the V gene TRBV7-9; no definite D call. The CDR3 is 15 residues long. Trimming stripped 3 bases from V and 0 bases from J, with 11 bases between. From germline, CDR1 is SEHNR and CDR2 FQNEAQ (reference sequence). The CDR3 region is CASSFQRQLNTEAFF. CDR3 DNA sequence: TGTGCCAGCAGCTTTCAACGGCAGTTGAACACTGAAGCTTTCTTT.

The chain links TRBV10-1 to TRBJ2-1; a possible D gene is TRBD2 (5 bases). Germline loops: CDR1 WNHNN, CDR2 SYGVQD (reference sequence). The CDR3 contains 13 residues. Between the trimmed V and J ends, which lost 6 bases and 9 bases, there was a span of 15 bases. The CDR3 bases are TGCGCCAGCAGCTCGGGATTCCGGGGTGAGCAGTTCTTC. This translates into CASSSGFRGEQFF.

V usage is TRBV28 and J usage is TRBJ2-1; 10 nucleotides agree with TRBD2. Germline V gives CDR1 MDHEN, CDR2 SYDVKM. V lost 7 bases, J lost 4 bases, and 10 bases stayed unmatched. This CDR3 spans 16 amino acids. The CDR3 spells CASTLLAGGPYNEQFF. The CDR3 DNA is TGTGCCAGCACTCTCTTAGCGGGAGGTCCTTACAATGAGCAGTTCTTC. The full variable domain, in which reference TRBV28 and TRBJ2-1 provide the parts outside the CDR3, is DVKVTQSSRYLVKRTGEKVFLECVQDMDHENMFWYRQDPGLGLRLIYFSYDVKMKEKGDIPEGYSVSREKKERFSLILESASTNQTSMYLCASTLLAGGPYNEQFFGPGTRLTVL.

CDR3 DNA: TGTGCCAGCAGTGCTTCCGGACTAGCGGGAGATTACGAGCAGTACTTC. Its translation is CASSASGLAGDYEQYF. The genes are TRBV28 and TRBJ2-7, with TRBD2 matching 13 bases. V lost 5 bases and J lost 4; bases outside the gene matches: 8. The CDR3 sequence is 16 residues long. Germline V gene data show CDR1 as MDHEN and CDR2 as SYDVKM.

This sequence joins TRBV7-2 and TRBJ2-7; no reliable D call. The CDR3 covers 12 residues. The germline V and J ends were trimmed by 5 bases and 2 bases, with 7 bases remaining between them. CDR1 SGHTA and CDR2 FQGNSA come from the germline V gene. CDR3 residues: CASSPVPYEQYF. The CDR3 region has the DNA TGTGCCAGCAGCCCTGTACCCTACGAGCAGTACTTC.

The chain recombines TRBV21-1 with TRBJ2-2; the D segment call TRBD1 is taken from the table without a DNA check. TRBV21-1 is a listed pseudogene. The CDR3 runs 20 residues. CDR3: CASSNPDIFSGQENTGELFF. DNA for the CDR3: TGTGCCAGCAGCAACCCCGACATCTTCTCGGGACAGGAGAACACCGGGGAGCTGTTTTTT.

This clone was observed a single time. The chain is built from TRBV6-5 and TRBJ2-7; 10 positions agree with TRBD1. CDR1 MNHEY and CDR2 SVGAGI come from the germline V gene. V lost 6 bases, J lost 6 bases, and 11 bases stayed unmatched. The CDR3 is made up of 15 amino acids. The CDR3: CASRGMRQGASEQYF. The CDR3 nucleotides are TGTGCCAGCAGGGGGATGAGACAGGGGGCGAGCGAGCAGTACTTC.

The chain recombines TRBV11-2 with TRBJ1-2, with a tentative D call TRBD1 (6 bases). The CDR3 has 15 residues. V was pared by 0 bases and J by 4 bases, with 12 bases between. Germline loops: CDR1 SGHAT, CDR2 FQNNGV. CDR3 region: CASSLEGGRSYGYTF. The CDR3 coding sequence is TGTGCCAGCAGCTTAGAGGGGGGCAGGAGCTATGGCTACACCTTC.

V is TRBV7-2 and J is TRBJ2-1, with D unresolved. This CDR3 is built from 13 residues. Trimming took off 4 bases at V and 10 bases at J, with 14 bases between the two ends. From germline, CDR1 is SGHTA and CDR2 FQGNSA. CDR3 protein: CASSSGRPWEQFF. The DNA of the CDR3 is TGTGCCAGCAGCTCCGGTCGGCCATGGGAGCAGTTCTTC. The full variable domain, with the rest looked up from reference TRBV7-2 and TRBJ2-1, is GAGVSQSPSNKVTEKGKDVELRCDPISGHTALYWYRQSLGQGLEFLIYFQGNSAPDKSGLPSDRFSAERTGGSVSTLTIQRTQQEDSAVYLCASSSGRPWEQFFGPGTRLTVL.

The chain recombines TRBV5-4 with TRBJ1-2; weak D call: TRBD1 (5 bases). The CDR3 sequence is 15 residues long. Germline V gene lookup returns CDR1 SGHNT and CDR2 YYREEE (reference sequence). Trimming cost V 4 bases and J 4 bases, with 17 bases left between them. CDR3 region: CASSPWKGTSYGYTF. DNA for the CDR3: TGTGCCAGCAGCCCCTGGAAGGGGACGAGCTATGGCTACACCTTC.

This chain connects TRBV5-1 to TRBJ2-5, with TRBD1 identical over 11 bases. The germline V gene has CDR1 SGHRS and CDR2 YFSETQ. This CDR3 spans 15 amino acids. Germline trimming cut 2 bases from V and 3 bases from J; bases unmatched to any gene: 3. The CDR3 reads CASSFTGQGEETQYF. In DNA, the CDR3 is TGCGCCAGCAGCTTCACGGGACAGGGGGAAGAGACCCAGTACTTC.

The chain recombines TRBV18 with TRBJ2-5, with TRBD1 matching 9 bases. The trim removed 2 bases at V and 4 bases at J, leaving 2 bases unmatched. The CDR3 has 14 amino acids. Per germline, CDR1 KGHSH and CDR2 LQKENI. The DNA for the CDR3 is TGTGCCAGCTCACCAAGGGACAGGGCAGAGACCCAGTACTTC. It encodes CASSPRDRAETQYF.

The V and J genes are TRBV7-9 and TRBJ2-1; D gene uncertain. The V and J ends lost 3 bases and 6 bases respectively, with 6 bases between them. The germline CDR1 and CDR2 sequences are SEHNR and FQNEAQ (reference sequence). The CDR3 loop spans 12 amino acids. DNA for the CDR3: TGTGCCAGCAGCTTCCAGCGCAATGAGCAGTTCTTC. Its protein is CASSFQRNEQFF.

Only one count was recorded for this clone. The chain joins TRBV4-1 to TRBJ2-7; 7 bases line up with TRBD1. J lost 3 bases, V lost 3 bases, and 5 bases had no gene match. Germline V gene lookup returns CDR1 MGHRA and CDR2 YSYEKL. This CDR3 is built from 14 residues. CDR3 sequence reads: CASSQSGTVYEQYF. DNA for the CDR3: TGCGCCAGCAGCCAGTCCGGGACAGTCTACGAGCAGTACTTC.

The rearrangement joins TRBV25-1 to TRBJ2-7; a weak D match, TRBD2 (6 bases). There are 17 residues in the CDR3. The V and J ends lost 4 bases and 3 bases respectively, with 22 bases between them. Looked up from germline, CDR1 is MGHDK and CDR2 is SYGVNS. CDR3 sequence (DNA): TGTGCCAGCAGTGGAGCGGAAGCGGGCCGACGCCGCTACGAGCAGTACTTC. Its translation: CASSGAEAGRRRYEQYF.

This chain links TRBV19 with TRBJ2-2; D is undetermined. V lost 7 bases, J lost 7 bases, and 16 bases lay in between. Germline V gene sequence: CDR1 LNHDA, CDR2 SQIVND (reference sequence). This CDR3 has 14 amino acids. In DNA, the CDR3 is TGTGCCAGTAACCTAGTAGGAGTTCGCGGGGAGCTGTTTTTT. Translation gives CASNLVGVRGELFF.

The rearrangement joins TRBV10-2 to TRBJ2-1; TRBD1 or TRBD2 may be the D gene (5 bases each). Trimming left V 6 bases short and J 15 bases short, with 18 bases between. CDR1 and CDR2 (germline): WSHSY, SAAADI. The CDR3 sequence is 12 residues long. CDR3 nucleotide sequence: TGCGCCAGCAGCCCCGGGGCAAAGACCACGTTCTTC. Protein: CASSPGAKTTFF.